This TCR beta chain was found in a study of T cell responses to AZD1222 COVID-19 vaccine. CDR3 length equals 10 residues. In regard to this clone: Its specificity is not known. An end of the junction does not agree with germline; a read error may underlie this.

Whole-study findings and limits: Within unmutated variant regions lay the reported targets of nearly half of spike-specific TCRs. Compared with day 0, the breadth and depth of the Spike-specific TCR repertoire rose significantly after two doses of AZD1222.

TCRdb keeps only in-frame clones here, not all; method: immunoSEQ multiplex PCR. The sample has 100,000 to 150,000 clones; around nine tenths are singletons. The gene calls are TRBV12-3 or TRBV12-4 and TRBJ1-2; perhaps TRBD1 as D (5 bases). The sequencing used peripheral blood, collected on day 0 of AZD1222 vaccination. This TCR came from an adult in good health. Here the CDR3 reads CASGGAYPSF. The CDR3 coding sequence is TGTGCCAGCGGTGGGGCATACCCCTCCTTC.